What follows are 11 T cell receptor beta chains derived from one specimen sequenced in a study of cytomegalovirus exposure and HLA in healthy donors. Repertoires were generated with immunoSEQ multiplex PCR, while TCRdb's copy carries only in-frame clones and drops some. Of under 150,000 clones listed, roughly 86% are singletons. Sequenced: PBMCs. These receptors came from a man between 18 and 35 years old in good health and CMV-seropositive.

V and J are TRBV6-1 and TRBJ2-7, with TRBD1 matching 7 bases. The CDR3 spans 13 residues. Trimming cost V 6 bases and J 3 bases; bases outside gene matches: 5. CDR1 and CDR2 from the germline V gene are MNHNS and SASEGT. This CDR3 reads CASRARTGYEQYF. The CDR3 DNA sequence: TGTGCCAGCAGGGCTAGGACAGGCTACGAGCAGTACTTC.

The chain recombines TRBV18 with TRBJ2-5, with 9 nucleotides matching TRBD1. Germline values: CDR1 KGHSH, CDR2 LQKENI. Trimming at V came to 3 bases and at J to 4 bases, leaving 3 bases not matched to a gene. The CDR3 runs 14 residues. The DNA of the CDR3 is TGTGCCAGCTCACCGCGGACAGGGGTAGAGACCCAGTACTTC. It encodes CASSPRTGVETQYF.

This clone was observed a handful of times. V and J are TRBV5-1 and TRBJ1-2, with 7 positions matching TRBD1. This CDR3 is built from 14 residues. From germline, CDR1 is SGHRS and CDR2 YFSETQ. The V and J ends lost 1 base and 6 bases, in that order; junction bases with no gene match: 6. The DNA of the CDR3 is TGCGCCAGCAGCTTGAAGGGGACAGTTGATGGCTACACCTTC. The encoded protein is CASSLKGTVDGYTF.

This clone has a handful of counts. The genes are TRBV6-1 and TRBJ1-5, with D possibly matching TRBD1 (6 bases). This CDR3 is 14 amino acids long. Germline CDR1 is MNHNS and CDR2 is SASEGT. V dropped 8 bases and J dropped 0 bases, with 11 bases sitting between them. CDR3 sequence reads: CASATGYSNQPQHF. In DNA, the CDR3 is TGTGCCAGCGCTACAGGGTATAGCAATCAGCCCCAGCATTTT.

This chain joins TRBV11-2 and TRBJ2-3; 7 positions match TRBD1. Unmatched junction bases numbered 2, after V lost 4 bases and J lost 4 bases. The CDR3 consists of 13 residues. Germline CDR1 SGHAT, CDR2 FQNNGV. The chain's CDR3 is CASSSGQSDTQYF. Here the CDR3 DNA reads TGTGCCAGCAGCTCGGGACAGTCAGATACGCAGTATTTT.

The V gene is TRBV4-1, the J gene TRBJ2-5, with D hard to call. V shed 0 bases and J shed 0 bases, with 5 bases lying between them. Germline V CDR1 and CDR2: MGHRA, YSYEKL. This CDR3 contains 14 residues. The DNA for the CDR3 is TGCGCCAGCAGCCAAGAGCAGGACCAAGAGACCCAGTACTTC. It encodes CASSQEQDQETQYF.

This clone was seen only a few times. The V gene is TRBV9, the J gene TRBJ2-5; a possible D gene is TRBD2 (8 bases). The CDR3 is made up of 17 amino acids. Trimming took off 0 bases at V and 5 bases at J, with 20 bases between the two ends. The germline V gene encodes CDR1 SGDLS and CDR2 YYNGEE. The CDR3 region has the DNA TGTGCCAGCAGCGTAGGGACAGGTGGACTAGCAGGCGAGACCCAGTACTTC. It yields the protein CASSVGTGGLAGETQYF.

The chain carries TRBV6-5 and TRBJ1-2; possible D gene TRBD1, 6 bases. Germline lookup yields CDR1 MNHEY and CDR2 SVGAGI. Trimming stripped 2 bases from V and 4 bases from J, with 8 bases between. The CDR3 has 13 amino acids. The CDR3 nucleotides are TGTGCCAGCAGTTACAGGGGGGGCTATGGCTACACCTTC. Translated, it gives CASSYRGGYGYTF.

This sequence joins TRBV25-1 and TRBJ1-2; TRBD1 aligns across 10 bases. Germline CDR1 reads MGHDK; CDR2 reads SYGVNS. After removal of 3 bases from V and 4 bases from J, the junction contained 5 bases not matched to a gene. The CDR3 length is 15 residues. The CDR3 sequence: CASSEDRGFSYGYTF. The DNA for the CDR3 is TGTGCCAGCAGTGAGGACAGGGGGTTCTCCTATGGCTACACCTTC.

This clone was seen more than once but under ten times. The chain has TRBV2 and TRBJ2-3; 10 bases match TRBD2. In germline, CDR1 is SNHLY, CDR2 FYNNEI. The CDR3 length is 14 residues. With V trimmed by 7 bases and J by 0 bases, 1 base remained unmatched. This chain's CDR3 is CASKREGSTDTQYF. CDR3 nucleotide sequence: TGTGCCAGCAAGCGGGAGGGAAGCACAGATACGCAGTATTTT.

The V and J genes are TRBV19 and TRBJ1-2, with 7 positions matching TRBD1. The CDR3 consists of 15 residues. The V gene end was trimmed by 5 bases and the J gene end by 0 bases; junction bases not matched to a gene: 6. Germline CDR1 is LNHDA and CDR2 is SQIVND (reference sequence). Here the CDR3 reads CASSPGTAPNYGYTF. DNA of the CDR3: TGTGCCAGTAGTCCCGGGACAGCCCCTAACTATGGCTACACCTTC.